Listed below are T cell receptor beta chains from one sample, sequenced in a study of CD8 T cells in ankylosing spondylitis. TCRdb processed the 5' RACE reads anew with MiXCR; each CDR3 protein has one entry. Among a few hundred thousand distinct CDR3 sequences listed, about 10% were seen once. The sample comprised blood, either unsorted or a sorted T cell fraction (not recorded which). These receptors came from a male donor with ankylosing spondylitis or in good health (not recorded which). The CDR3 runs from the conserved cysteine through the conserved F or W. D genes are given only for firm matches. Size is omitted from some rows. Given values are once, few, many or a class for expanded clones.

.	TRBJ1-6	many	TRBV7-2	TGTGCCAGCAGCTTAGTTCAGAACGGGGGGTCACCCCTCCACTTT	CASSLVQNGGSPLHF
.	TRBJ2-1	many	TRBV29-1	TGCAGCGTTGAAGTGCTGACAGCAAGGCAACCCTACAATGAGCAGTTCTTC	CSVEVLTARQPYNEQFF
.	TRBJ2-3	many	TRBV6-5	TGTGCCAGCAGTTACTCGATCAGCTCTGGCACGCAGTATTTT	CASSYSISSGTQYF
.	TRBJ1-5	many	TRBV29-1	TGCAGCGTTGGATGGGGGGGCAATCAGCCCCAGCATTTT	CSVGWGGNQPQHF
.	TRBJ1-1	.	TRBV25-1	TGTGCCAGCAGTGGATGGGGGTGGCCTGAAGCTTTCTTT	CASSGWGWPEAFF
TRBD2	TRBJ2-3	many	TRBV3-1	TGTGCCAGCAACTCCCGGGGGGACACAGATACGCAGTATTTT	CASNSRGDTDTQYF
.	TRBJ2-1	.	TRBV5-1	TGCGCCAGCAACCCCCAGGGGCCCAACTATGAGCAGTTCTTC	CASNPQGPNYEQFF
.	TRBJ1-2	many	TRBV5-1	TGCGCCAGCAGCTTGGACGGGCAGGGCCTTGGCTACACCTTC	CASSLDGQGLGYTF
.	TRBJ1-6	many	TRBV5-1	TGCGCCAGCAGCACTGACAATTCGTCACCCCTCCACTTT	CASSTDNSSPLHF
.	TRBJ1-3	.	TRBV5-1	TGCGCCAGCAGCTTCGGGACGACCTATGGAAACACCATATATTTT	CASSFGTTYGNTIYF
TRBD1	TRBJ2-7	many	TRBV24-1	TGTGCCACCAGTGATTCTGAGGGGGCAACTTACGAGCAGTACTTC	CATSDSEGATYEQYF
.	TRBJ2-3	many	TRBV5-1	TGCGCCAGCAGCAGCACAACGAGCACAGATACGCAGTATTTT	CASSSTTSTDTQYF
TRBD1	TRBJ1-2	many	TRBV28	TGTGCCAGCACCGGACAGGGGTACTATGGCTACACCTTC	CASTGQGYYGYTF
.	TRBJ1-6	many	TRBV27	TGTGCCAGCAGTACCCCCGGCAGGGTCAATTCACCCCTCCACTTT	CASSTPGRVNSPLHF
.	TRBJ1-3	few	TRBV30	TGTGCCTGGAGTTTTCGCGGAAGAGCTGGAAACACCATATATTTT	CAWSFRGRAGNTIYF
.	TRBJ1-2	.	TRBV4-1	TGCGCCAGCAGCCCACCAACAGGGATCTATGGCTACACCTTC	CASSPPTGIYGYTF
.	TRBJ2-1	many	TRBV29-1	TGCAGCGTTGGAGGGAATCCCTACAATGAGCAGTTCTTC	CSVGGNPYNEQFF
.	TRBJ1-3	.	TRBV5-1	TGCGCCAGCAGCTTGTCAGGGGCGGGAAACACCATATATTTT	CASSLSGAGNTIYF
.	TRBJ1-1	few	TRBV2	TGTGCCAGTAGTTGGGCTCCGAACACTGAAGCTTTCTTT	CASSWAPNTEAFF
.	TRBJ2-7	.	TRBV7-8	TGTGCCAGCAGCCACCGACAGGAATACTCCTACGAGCAGTACTTC	CASSHRQEYSYEQYF
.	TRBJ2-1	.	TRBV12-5	TGTGCTAGTGGCTTTGGGCAGACAAGCTCCTACAATGAGCAGTTCTTC	CASGFGQTSSYNEQFF
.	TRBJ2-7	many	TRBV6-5	TGTGCCAGCAGTTACTCGCCCCTTTACGAGCAGTACTTC	CASSYSPLYEQYF
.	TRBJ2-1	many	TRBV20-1	TGCAGTGCTAGAGATCCGGGGAAGCGGCTTCGGGGCGAGCAGTTCTTC	CSARDPGKRLRGEQFF
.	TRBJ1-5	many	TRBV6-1	TGTGCCAGCAGTCAATCGTTGGAGCCTAGCAATCAGCCCCAGCATTTT	CASSQSLEPSNQPQHF
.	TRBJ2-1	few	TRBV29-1	TGCAGCGGGTTGGTAGCTAGCCCCCATGAGCAGTTCTTC	CSGLVASPHEQFF
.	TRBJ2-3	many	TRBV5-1	TGCGCCAGCAGCTTGGGTAGCACAGATACGCAGTATTTT	CASSLGSTDTQYF
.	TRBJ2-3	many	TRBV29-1	TGCAGCGTTGGGGAGCGTCCAGATACGCAGTATTTT	CSVGERPDTQYF
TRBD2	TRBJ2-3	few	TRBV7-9	TGTGCCAGCAGCTTATCGGGACTAGCGGGAGTAGATACGCAGTATTTT	CASSLSGLAGVDTQYF
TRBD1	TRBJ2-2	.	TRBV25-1	TGTGCCAGCATGGACAGGTCGAACACCGGGGAGCTGTTTTTT	CASMDRSNTGELFF
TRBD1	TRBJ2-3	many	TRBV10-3	TGTGCCATGGCGGAGGGACAGGGAGCAGATACGCAGTATTTT	CAMAEGQGADTQYF
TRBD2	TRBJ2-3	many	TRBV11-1	TGTGCCAGCAGCTTTTTGCACCCCGGGACTAGCGGGACCCGCACAGATACGCAGTATTTT	CASSFLHPGTSGTRTDTQYF
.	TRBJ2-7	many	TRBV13	TGTGCCAGCAGCTTAGGTTCGGAAGGAACCTACGAGCAGTACTTC	CASSLGSEGTYEQYF
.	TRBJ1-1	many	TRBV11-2	TGTGCCAGCAGCCCCCGAGGACTATCCAAAGGCCTCTTT	CASSPRGLSKGLF
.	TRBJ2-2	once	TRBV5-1	TGCGCCAGCAGCTTGGATCCGGGCGACGGGGGTCCGACCGGGGAGCTGTTTTTT	CASSLDPGDGGPTGELFF
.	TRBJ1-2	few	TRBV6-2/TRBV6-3	TGTGCCAGCAGCTTCGGGTCACGGGATGGCTACACCTTC	CASSFGSRDGYTF
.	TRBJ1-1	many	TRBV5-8	TGTGCCAGCAGCTTGGGTCGGGACACCTATTGGGGCACTGAAGCTTTCTTT	CASSLGRDTYWGTEAFF
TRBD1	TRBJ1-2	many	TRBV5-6	TGTGCCAGCACTCTAACAGGGGGCTATGGCTACACCTTC	CASTLTGGYGYTF
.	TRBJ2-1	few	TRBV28	TGTGCCAGCAAGTCTTATTACAATGAGCAGTTCTTC	CASKSYYNEQFF
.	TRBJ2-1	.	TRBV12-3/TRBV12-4	TGTGCCAGCAGTTTCGGTAACTCTCGCGTCGCTGAGCAGTTCTTC	CASSFGNSRVAEQFF
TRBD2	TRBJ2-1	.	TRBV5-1	TGCGCCAGCAGCTCACTAGCGGTCAACAATGAGCAGTTCTTC	CASSSLAVNNEQFF
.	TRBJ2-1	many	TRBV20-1	TGCAGTGCTAGGAAGACTAAGAAGGGCACCGATGAGCAGTTCTTC	CSARKTKKGTDEQFF
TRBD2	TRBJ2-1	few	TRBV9	TGTGCCAGCAGCCCCACCCTCAGGACTAGCAGTTCTGAGCAGTTCTTC	CASSPTLRTSSSEQFF
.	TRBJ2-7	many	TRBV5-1	TGCGCCAGCAGCTCGGGACCATCTCGCTCCCACGAGCAGTACTTC	CASSSGPSRSHEQYF
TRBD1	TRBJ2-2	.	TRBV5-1	TGCGCCAGCAGCCAAACTAGACCCCCGTACAGGGGGCGATTCACCGGGGAGCTGTTTTTT	CASSQTRPPYRGRFTGELFF
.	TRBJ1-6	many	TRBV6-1	TGTGCCAGCAACGTAGCGGGGGTAGGAGGCTCACCCCTCCACTTT	CASNVAGVGGSPLHF
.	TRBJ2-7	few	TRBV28	TGTGCCAGCAGTTTAACAGGGTCATTATTTCGGGAGCAGTACTTC	CASSLTGSLFREQYF
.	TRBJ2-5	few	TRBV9	TGTGCCAGCAGCTCTCACCGGGACCTAGCGTACCAAGAGACCCAGTACTTC	CASSSHRDLAYQETQYF
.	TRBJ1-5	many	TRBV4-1	TGCGCCAGCAGCCTGGTGGGAAGGGGCGATCAGCCCCAGCATTTT	CASSLVGRGDQPQHF
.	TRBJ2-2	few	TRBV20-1	TGCAGTGCTCGTGGGTTGGGATCAGTACATACCGGGGAGCTGTTTTTT	CSARGLGSVHTGELFF
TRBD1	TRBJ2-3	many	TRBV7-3	TGTGCCAGCAGCAAGACAGGGGGCGCGACAGATACGCAGTATTTT	CASSKTGGATDTQYF
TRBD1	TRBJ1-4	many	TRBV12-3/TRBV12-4	TGTGCCAGCAGTTTACACGGACAGGGTGCAACTAATGAAAAACTGTTTTTT	CASSLHGQGATNEKLFF
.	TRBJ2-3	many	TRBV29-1	TGCAGCGTTGAGTTAGCCACAGATACGCAGTATTTT	CSVELATDTQYF
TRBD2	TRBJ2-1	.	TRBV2	TGTGCCAGCATGGGGACTAGCGGGAGAAATGAGCAGTTCTTC	CASMGTSGRNEQFF